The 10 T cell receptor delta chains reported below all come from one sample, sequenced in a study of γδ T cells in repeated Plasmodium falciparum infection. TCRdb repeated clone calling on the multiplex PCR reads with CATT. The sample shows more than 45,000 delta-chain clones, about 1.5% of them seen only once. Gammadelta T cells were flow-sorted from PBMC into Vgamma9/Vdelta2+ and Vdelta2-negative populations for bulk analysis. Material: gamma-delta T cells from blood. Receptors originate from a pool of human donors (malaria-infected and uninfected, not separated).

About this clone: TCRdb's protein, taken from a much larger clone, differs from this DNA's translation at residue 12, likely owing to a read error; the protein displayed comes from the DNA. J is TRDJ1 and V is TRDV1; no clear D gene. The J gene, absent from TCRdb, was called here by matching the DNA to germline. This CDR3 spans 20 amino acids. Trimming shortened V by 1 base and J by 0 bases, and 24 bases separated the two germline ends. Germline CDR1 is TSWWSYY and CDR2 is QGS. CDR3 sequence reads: CALGEPREWLRALYTDKLIF. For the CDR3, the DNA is TGTGCTCTTGGGGAACCACGGGAGTGGCTAAGGGCTTTGTACACCGATAAACTCATCTTT.

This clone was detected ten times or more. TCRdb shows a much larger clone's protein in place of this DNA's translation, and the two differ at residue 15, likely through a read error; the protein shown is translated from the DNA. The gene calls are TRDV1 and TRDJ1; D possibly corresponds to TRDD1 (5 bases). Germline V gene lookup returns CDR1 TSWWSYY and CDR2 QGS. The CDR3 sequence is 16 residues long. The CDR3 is CALGEEEISLTDKLTF. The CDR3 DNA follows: TGTGCTCTTGGGGAAGAAGAAATCTCTCTTACCGATAAACTCACCTTT.

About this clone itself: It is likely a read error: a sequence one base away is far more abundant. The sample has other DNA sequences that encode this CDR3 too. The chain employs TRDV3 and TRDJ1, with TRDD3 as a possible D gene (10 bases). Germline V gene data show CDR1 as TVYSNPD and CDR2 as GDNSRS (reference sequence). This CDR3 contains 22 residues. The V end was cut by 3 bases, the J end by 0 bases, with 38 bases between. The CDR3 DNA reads TGTGCCTTGGGATCCTTCCTACACTTTTGGGGTGGGGGATACCCTAACACCGATAAACTCATCTTT. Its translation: CALGSFLHFWGGGYPNTDKLIF.

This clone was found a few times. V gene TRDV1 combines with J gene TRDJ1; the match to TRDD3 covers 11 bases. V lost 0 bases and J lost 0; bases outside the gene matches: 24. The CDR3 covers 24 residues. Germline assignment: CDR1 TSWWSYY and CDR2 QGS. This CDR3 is CALGELPSHSYYWGISGYTDKLIF. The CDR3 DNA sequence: TGTGCTCTTGGGGAACTACCCTCCCACTCTTACTACTGGGGGATATCGGGGTACACCGATAAACTCATCTTT.

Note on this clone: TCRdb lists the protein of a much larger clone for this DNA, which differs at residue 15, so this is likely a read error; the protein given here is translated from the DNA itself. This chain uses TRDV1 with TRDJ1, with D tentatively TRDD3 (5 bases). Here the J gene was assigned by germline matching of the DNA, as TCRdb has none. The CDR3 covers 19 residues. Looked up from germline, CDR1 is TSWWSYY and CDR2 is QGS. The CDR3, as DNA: TGTGCTCTTGGGGAGCATTCCCTTTTTTGGGATTGGCGAACCGGTAAACTCATCTTT. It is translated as CALGEHSLFWDWRTGKLIF.

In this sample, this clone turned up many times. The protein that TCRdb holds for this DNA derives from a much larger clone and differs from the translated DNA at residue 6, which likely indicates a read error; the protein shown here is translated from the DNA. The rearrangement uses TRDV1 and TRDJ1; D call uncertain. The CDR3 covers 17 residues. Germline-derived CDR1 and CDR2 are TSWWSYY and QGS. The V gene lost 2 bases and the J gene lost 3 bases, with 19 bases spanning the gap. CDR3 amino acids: CALGEWYPGYVSDKLIF. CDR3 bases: TGTGCTCTTGGGGAATGGTATCCGGGGTATGTTTCCGATAAACTCATCTTT.

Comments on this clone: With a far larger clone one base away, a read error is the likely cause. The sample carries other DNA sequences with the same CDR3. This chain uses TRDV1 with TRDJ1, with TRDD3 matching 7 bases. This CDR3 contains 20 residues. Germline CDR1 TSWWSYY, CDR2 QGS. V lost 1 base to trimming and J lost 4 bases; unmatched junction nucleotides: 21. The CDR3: CALGEPGALRSGGSSDKLIF. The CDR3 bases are TGTGCTCTTGGGGAACCGGGGGCCCTACGCTCCGGGGGATCGAGCGATAAACTCATCTTT.

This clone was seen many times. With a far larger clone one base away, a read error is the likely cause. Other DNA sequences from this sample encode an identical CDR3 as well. The CDR3 sequence is CALDAQGYTDKLIF. The CDR3 bases are TGTGCTCTTGACGCCCAAGGGTACACCGATAAACTCATCTTT. This chain connects TRDV1 to TRDJ1, with D unclear. There are 14 residues in the CDR3. Trimming stripped 7 bases from V and 0 bases from J, with 12 bases between. Germline CDR1 and CDR2: TSWWSYY and QGS.

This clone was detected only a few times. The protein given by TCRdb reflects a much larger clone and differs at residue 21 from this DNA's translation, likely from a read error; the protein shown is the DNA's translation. As DNA, the CDR3 is TGTGCCTGTGACGTACGTTACTTCCTACACTATTACTGGGGAACGAGGGACTCCTGGGACCCCCGACAGATGTTTTTC. Translated: CACDVRYFLHYYWGTRDSWDPRQMFF. The chain links TRDV2 to TRDJ3, with D possibly TRDD2 on 8 matching bases. Germline assignment: CDR1 GEAIGNYY and CDR2 EKD. The CDR3 loop spans 26 amino acids.

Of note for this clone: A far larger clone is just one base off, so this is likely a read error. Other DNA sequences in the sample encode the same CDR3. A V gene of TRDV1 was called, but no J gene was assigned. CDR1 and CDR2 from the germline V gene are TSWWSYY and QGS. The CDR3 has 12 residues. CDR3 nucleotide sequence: TGTGCTCTTGGGGAACGGGGCCACAAACTTATCTTT. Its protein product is CALGERGHKLIF.